Included here is one TCR beta chain sequence, with context. What it recognizes is unknown. These data come from a study of cytomegalovirus exposure and HLA in healthy donors. Study observations and caveats: Researchers counted roughly 150 TCR beta chains as cytomegalovirus-associated.

The assay was immunoSEQ multiplex PCR, and TCRdb's table has in-frame clones only and misses some. The table records 90,000 to 150,000 clones, roughly nine tenths of them present only once. The V and J ends lost 11 bases and 5 bases respectively, with 18 bases between them. The CDR3 extends over 14 amino acids. Germline loops: CDR1 MDHEN, CDR2 SYDVKM. The chain is built from TRBV28 and TRBJ2-2; possible D gene TRBD1, 7 bases. The origin of this receptor is a man between 18 and 29 years old in good health and CMV-seropositive. Sequencing was carried out using PBMCs. This chain's CDR3 is CAVKDRAGTGELFF. The CDR3 DNA follows: TGTGCCGTTAAAGACAGGGCGGGAACCGGGGAGCTGTTTTTT.